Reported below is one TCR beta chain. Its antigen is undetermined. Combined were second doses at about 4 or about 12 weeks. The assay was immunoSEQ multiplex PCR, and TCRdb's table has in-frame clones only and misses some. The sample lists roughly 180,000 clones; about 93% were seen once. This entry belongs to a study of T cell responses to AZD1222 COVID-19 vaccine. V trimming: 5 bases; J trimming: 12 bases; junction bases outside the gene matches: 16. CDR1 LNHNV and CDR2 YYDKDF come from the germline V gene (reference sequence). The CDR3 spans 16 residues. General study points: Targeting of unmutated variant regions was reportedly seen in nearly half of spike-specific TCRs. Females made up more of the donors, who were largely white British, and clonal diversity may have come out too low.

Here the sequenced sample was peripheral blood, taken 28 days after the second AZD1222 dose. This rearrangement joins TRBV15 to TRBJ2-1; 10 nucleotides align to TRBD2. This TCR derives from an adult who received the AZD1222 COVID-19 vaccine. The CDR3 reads CATSPSSGLAVFGQFF. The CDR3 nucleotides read TGTGCCACCAGCCCAAGCTCCGGACTAGCGGTCTTTGGGCAGTTCTTC.